A selection of T cell receptor beta chains follows, all from one sample in a study of identical twins. TCRdb itself ran the 5' RACE reads through MiXCR, one entry per CDR3 protein. The sample consists of 350,000 to 450,000 distinct CDR3 sequences, roughly 18% of them appearing once. The sample taken for sequencing was naive T cells sorted from blood. These receptors were collected from a man in his forties or fifties in good health. Each CDR3 is given with its conserved first and last residue. The order of the fields is D gene, V gene, clone size, J gene, CDR3 DNA, CDR3 protein. A D gene is named only where the DNA matches it firmly. Not every row has a clone size; where given, it reads once, few, many or a size class.

d_gene: -
v_gene: TRBV20-1
abundance: many
j_gene: TRBJ1-2
CDR3nt: TGCAGTGCTAGAGATCCCCCTTGGAAATATGGCTACACCTTC
CDR3aa: CSARDPPWKYGYTF

d_gene: -
v_gene: TRBV29-1
abundance: many
j_gene: TRBJ2-5
CDR3nt: TGCAGCGTTGAAGATCCCCGGACCGTCCAAGAGACCCAGTACTTC
CDR3aa: CSVEDPRTVQETQYF

d_gene: TRBD2
v_gene: TRBV4-3
abundance: -
j_gene: TRBJ2-3
CDR3nt: TGCGCCAGCAGCCAAGAAGGTCAGCGGGAGAACCCAGATACGCAGTATTTT
CDR3aa: CASSQEGQRENPDTQYF

d_gene: -
v_gene: TRBV20-1
abundance: -
j_gene: TRBJ2-7
CDR3nt: TGCAGTGCTACTCGGGGGCGTATCCGACGGGACGAGCAGTACTTC
CDR3aa: CSATRGRIRRDEQYF

d_gene: -
v_gene: TRBV6-5
abundance: few
j_gene: TRBJ2-1
CDR3nt: TGTGCCAGCAGTTATGGGGCCTACAATGAGCAGTTCTTC
CDR3aa: CASSYGAYNEQFF

d_gene: TRBD2
v_gene: TRBV24-1
abundance: once
j_gene: TRBJ2-1
CDR3nt: TGTGCCACCAGTGATGGAAGACTAGCGAAGTCCTACAATGAGCAGTTCTTC
CDR3aa: CATSDGRLAKSYNEQFF

d_gene: -
v_gene: TRBV6-2/TRBV6-3
abundance: few
j_gene: TRBJ2-5
CDR3nt: TGTGCCAGCAGTGCGATACAGACCCAGTACTTC
CDR3aa: CASSAIQTQYF

d_gene: TRBD2
v_gene: TRBV5-6
abundance: few
j_gene: TRBJ2-1
CDR3nt: TGTGCCAGCAGCTTGACTAGCGGGGGGGCCCGCTCCTACAATGAGCAGTTCTTC
CDR3aa: CASSLTSGGARSYNEQFF

d_gene: TRBD1
v_gene: TRBV7-8
abundance: -
j_gene: TRBJ2-1
CDR3nt: TGTGCCAGCAGCCCCCGCCAGACAGGGTTTAAGGGCAATGAGCAGTTCTTC
CDR3aa: CASSPRQTGFKGNEQFF

d_gene: -
v_gene: TRBV6-2/TRBV6-3
abundance: -
j_gene: TRBJ2-1
CDR3nt: TGTGCCAGCGCCAAGGGGGGAAGCTCCTACAATGAGCAGTTCTTC
CDR3aa: CASAKGGSSYNEQFF

d_gene: TRBD1
v_gene: TRBV5-4
abundance: few
j_gene: TRBJ2-2
CDR3nt: TGTGCCAGCAGCGAGACAGGGGACGGGACCGGGGAGCTGTTTTTT
CDR3aa: CASSETGDGTGELFF

d_gene: -
v_gene: TRBV7-2
abundance: -
j_gene: TRBJ2-1
CDR3nt: TGTGCCAGCAGCGCGGGCCGGGGAGTAAATGAGCAGTTCTTC
CDR3aa: CASSAGRGVNEQFF

d_gene: -
v_gene: TRBV5-1
abundance: many
j_gene: TRBJ1-2
CDR3nt: TGCGCCAGCAGCTTGGGGGACGCCGCCTATGGCTACACCTTC
CDR3aa: CASSLGDAAYGYTF

d_gene: -
v_gene: TRBV30
abundance: many
j_gene: TRBJ1-4
CDR3nt: TGTGCCTGCCCTGACAGCCTTAATGAAAAACTGTTTTTT
CDR3aa: CACPDSLNEKLFF

d_gene: TRBD2
v_gene: TRBV7-2
abundance: few
j_gene: TRBJ2-7
CDR3nt: TGTGCCAGCAGCTTAATCAGCGGGGGGGCCGGGGAGCAGTACTTC
CDR3aa: CASSLISGGAGEQYF

d_gene: -
v_gene: TRBV9
abundance: -
j_gene: TRBJ2-2
CDR3nt: TGTGCCAGCGAGATTTCTGGCTCCGGGGAGCTGTTTTTT
CDR3aa: CASEISGSGELFF

d_gene: TRBD2
v_gene: TRBV6-5
abundance: few
j_gene: TRBJ2-3
CDR3nt: TGTGCCAGCAGTTACGGTCGTGGACTAGGTCCCGGTACGCAGTATTTT
CDR3aa: CASSYGRGLGPGTQYF

d_gene: -
v_gene: TRBV6-5
abundance: -
j_gene: TRBJ1-1
CDR3nt: TGTGCCAGCAAATACGGGGGCGCTGAAGCTTTCTTT
CDR3aa: CASKYGGAEAFF

d_gene: -
v_gene: TRBV28
abundance: few
j_gene: TRBJ2-5
CDR3nt: TGTGCCAGCAGTTTCGGGGGATGGGGCCAAGAGACCCAGTACTTC
CDR3aa: CASSFGGWGQETQYF

d_gene: TRBD1
v_gene: TRBV24-1
abundance: -
j_gene: TRBJ2-7
CDR3nt: TGTGCCACCAGTGACCCGGGACAGGGGGTGCGGCAGTACTTC
CDR3aa: CATSDPGQGVRQYF

d_gene: -
v_gene: TRBV20-1
abundance: -
j_gene: TRBJ1-2
CDR3nt: TGCAGTGCTAGCGACGGGACATTACCTAGCTATGGCTACACCTTC
CDR3aa: CSASDGTLPSYGYTF

d_gene: -
v_gene: TRBV24-1
abundance: -
j_gene: TRBJ2-7
CDR3nt: TGTGCCACCAGTGACCCGGGCTACGAGCAGTACTTC
CDR3aa: CATSDPGYEQYF

d_gene: TRBD1
v_gene: TRBV4-3
abundance: many
j_gene: TRBJ1-2
CDR3nt: TGCGCCAGCAGCCAAACCGACAGGGCAGGCTATGGCTACACCTTC
CDR3aa: CASSQTDRAGYGYTF

d_gene: TRBD1
v_gene: TRBV12-5
abundance: -
j_gene: TRBJ2-1
CDR3nt: TGTGCTAGTGGTTTGGTGTTGGGACAGGGGGATTACAATGAGCAGTTCTTC
CDR3aa: CASGLVLGQGDYNEQFF

d_gene: TRBD2
v_gene: TRBV11-2
abundance: -
j_gene: TRBJ2-3
CDR3nt: TGTGCCAGCTCAACCCCCAGGGGGGCGGGGGGGGACACAGATACGCAGTATTTT
CDR3aa: CASSTPRGAGGDTDTQYF

d_gene: -
v_gene: TRBV7-8
abundance: few
j_gene: TRBJ2-1
CDR3nt: TGTGCCAGCAGCTTAAACCCTCTAGGTGCGCAGTTCTTC
CDR3aa: CASSLNPLGAQFF

d_gene: -
v_gene: TRBV4-3
abundance: -
j_gene: TRBJ2-3
CDR3nt: TGCGCCAGCAGCCAAGATCGAACCGGGACAAATACGCAGTATTTT
CDR3aa: CASSQDRTGTNTQYF

d_gene: TRBD1
v_gene: TRBV6-1
abundance: -
j_gene: TRBJ1-2
CDR3nt: TGTGCCAGCAGCCCCAGGGGGGCTCTTTCCGGCTACACCTTC
CDR3aa: CASSPRGALSGYTF

d_gene: -
v_gene: TRBV12-3/TRBV12-4
abundance: few
j_gene: TRBJ1-2
CDR3nt: TGTGCCAGCAGTTTTCGGGGGTTGAGTGGCTACACCTTC
CDR3aa: CASSFRGLSGYTF

d_gene: -
v_gene: TRBV15
abundance: -
j_gene: TRBJ1-6
CDR3nt: TGTGCCACCAGCAAGGCAGGGTATAATTCACCCCTCCACTTT
CDR3aa: CATSKAGYNSPLHF

d_gene: -
v_gene: TRBV5-1
abundance: few
j_gene: TRBJ1-1
CDR3nt: TGCGCCAGCAGCTTATCAGGGACGGGCACTGAAGCTTTCTTT
CDR3aa: CASSLSGTGTEAFF

d_gene: TRBD1
v_gene: TRBV4-1
abundance: few
j_gene: TRBJ2-2
CDR3nt: TGCGCCAGCAGCCAACCTTCCGGGACAGGGGTTGACACCGGGGAGCTGTTTTTT
CDR3aa: CASSQPSGTGVDTGELFF

d_gene: TRBD2
v_gene: TRBV5-6
abundance: many
j_gene: TRBJ2-7
CDR3nt: TGTGCCAGCAGCTGGGCGACTAGCGACGGCGAGCAGTACTTC
CDR3aa: CASSWATSDGEQYF

d_gene: -
v_gene: TRBV15
abundance: few
j_gene: TRBJ1-6
CDR3nt: TGTGCCACCAGCAGAGATTCGGAGGGAAATTCACCCCTCCACTTT
CDR3aa: CATSRDSEGNSPLHF

d_gene: -
v_gene: TRBV6-2/TRBV6-3
abundance: many
j_gene: TRBJ2-7
CDR3nt: TGTGCCAGCAGTTACGGTCGGCGGGCCCGAGGAGGCGAGCAGTACTTC
CDR3aa: CASSYGRRARGGEQYF

d_gene: -
v_gene: TRBV5-5
abundance: few
j_gene: TRBJ1-2
CDR3nt: TGTGCCAGCAGCTTTGACACCTTGAACTATGGCTACACCTTC
CDR3aa: CASSFDTLNYGYTF

d_gene: -
v_gene: TRBV18
abundance: -
j_gene: TRBJ2-1
CDR3nt: TGTGCCAGCTCACCACCGGGGTATGGATACAATGAGCAGTTCTTC
CDR3aa: CASSPPGYGYNEQFF

d_gene: -
v_gene: TRBV12-3/TRBV12-4
abundance: few
j_gene: TRBJ2-7
CDR3nt: TGTGCCAGCAGTTCTAAGTGGACAGAGTTCTACGAGCAGTACTTC
CDR3aa: CASSSKWTEFYEQYF

d_gene: -
v_gene: TRBV7-9
abundance: many
j_gene: TRBJ2-2
CDR3nt: TGTGCCAGCAGCTCCCTTGATAGGGGGGAGCTGTTTTTT
CDR3aa: CASSSLDRGELFF

d_gene: -
v_gene: TRBV6-2/TRBV6-3
abundance: many
j_gene: TRBJ2-3
CDR3nt: TGTGCCAGCAGTTCTGGAGTCCGGCGCACAGATACGCAGTATTTT
CDR3aa: CASSSGVRRTDTQYF

d_gene: -
v_gene: TRBV4-3
abundance: many
j_gene: TRBJ2-1
CDR3nt: TGCGCCAGCAGCCAAGATCGGGGAAGCTACAATGAGCAGTTCTTC
CDR3aa: CASSQDRGSYNEQFF

d_gene: -
v_gene: TRBV7-2
abundance: few
j_gene: TRBJ2-5
CDR3nt: TGTGCCAGCAGCTGGCGGGCCACACAAGAGACCCAGTACTTC
CDR3aa: CASSWRATQETQYF

d_gene: -
v_gene: TRBV20-1
abundance: many
j_gene: TRBJ2-3
CDR3nt: TGCAGTGTCTCCTTCCTAAGCACAGATACGCAGTATTTT
CDR3aa: CSVSFLSTDTQYF

d_gene: TRBD2
v_gene: TRBV11-2
abundance: few
j_gene: TRBJ2-7
CDR3nt: TGTGCCAGCAGCTTAGAAACTAGCGGGAGAATCACATTGGGATCCTACGAGCAGTACTTC
CDR3aa: CASSLETSGRITLGSYEQYF

d_gene: -
v_gene: TRBV4-1
abundance: -
j_gene: TRBJ2-1
CDR3nt: TGCGCCAGCAGCCAAGAGCGATGGAAGCAGTTCTTC
CDR3aa: CASSQERWKQFF

d_gene: -
v_gene: TRBV7-9
abundance: -
j_gene: TRBJ1-1
CDR3nt: TGTGCCAGCAGCTTAGTGCATAACACTGAAGCTTTCTTT
CDR3aa: CASSLVHNTEAFF

d_gene: -
v_gene: TRBV12-3/TRBV12-4
abundance: -
j_gene: TRBJ2-7
CDR3nt: TGTGCCAGCAGTTTCCGGCGGGGCCCCTACGAGCAGTACTTC
CDR3aa: CASSFRRGPYEQYF

d_gene: -
v_gene: TRBV29-1
abundance: many
j_gene: TRBJ2-7
CDR3nt: TGCAGCGTTAGGACACTATCCTACGAGCAGTACTTC
CDR3aa: CSVRTLSYEQYF

d_gene: -
v_gene: TRBV3-1
abundance: few
j_gene: TRBJ2-7
CDR3nt: TGTGCCAGCAGCCAAGTTTTGACTCTCCAATACGAGCAGTACTTC
CDR3aa: CASSQVLTLQYEQYF

d_gene: TRBD2
v_gene: TRBV12-3/TRBV12-4
abundance: few
j_gene: TRBJ2-2
CDR3nt: TGTGCCAGCAGTTTGGTAGCGGGGGCCCCGAACACCGGGGAGCTGTTTTTT
CDR3aa: CASSLVAGAPNTGELFF

d_gene: -
v_gene: TRBV30
abundance: -
j_gene: TRBJ2-3
CDR3nt: TGTGCCTGGAGTGTAACGTTCTCAGATACGCAGTATTTT
CDR3aa: CAWSVTFSDTQYF

d_gene: -
v_gene: TRBV20-1
abundance: -
j_gene: TRBJ2-1
CDR3nt: TGCAGTGCTAGGGATGAGGAGCAGTTCTTC
CDR3aa: CSARDEEQFF

d_gene: -
v_gene: TRBV10-3
abundance: many
j_gene: TRBJ1-2
CDR3nt: TGTGCCATCAGTGAGTCGGGCACCTCTAACTATGGCTACACCTTC
CDR3aa: CAISESGTSNYGYTF